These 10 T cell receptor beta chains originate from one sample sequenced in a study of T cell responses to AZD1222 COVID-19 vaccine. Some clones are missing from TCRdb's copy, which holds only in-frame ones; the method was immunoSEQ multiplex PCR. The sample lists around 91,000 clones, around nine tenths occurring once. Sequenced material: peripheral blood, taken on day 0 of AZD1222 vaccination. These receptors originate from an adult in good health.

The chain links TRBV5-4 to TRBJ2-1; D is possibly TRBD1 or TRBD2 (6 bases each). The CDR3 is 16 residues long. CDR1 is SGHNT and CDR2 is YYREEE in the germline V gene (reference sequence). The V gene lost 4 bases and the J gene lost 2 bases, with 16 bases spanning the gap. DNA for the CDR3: TGTGCCAGCAGCGCCGGTGGGGGGACAACCTACAATGAGCAGTTCTTC. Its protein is CASSAGGGTTYNEQFF.

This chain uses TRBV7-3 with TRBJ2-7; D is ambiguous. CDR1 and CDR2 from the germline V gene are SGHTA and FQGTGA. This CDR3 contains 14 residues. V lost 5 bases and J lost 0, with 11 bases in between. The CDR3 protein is CASSPRGNSYEQYF. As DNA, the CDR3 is TGTGCCAGCAGCCCCCGTGGTAACTCCTACGAGCAGTACTTC.

CDR3 nucleotides: TGTGCCACCAGCGCCCAAGGGGGGGGTCAGCCCCAGCATTTT. This encodes CATSAQGGGQPQHF. This sequence joins TRBV15 and TRBJ1-5, with D perhaps TRBD1 (6 bases). Germline lookup yields CDR1 LNHNV and CDR2 YYDKDF (reference sequence). Trimming left V 5 bases short and J 6 bases short, with 14 bases between. This CDR3 is built from 14 residues.

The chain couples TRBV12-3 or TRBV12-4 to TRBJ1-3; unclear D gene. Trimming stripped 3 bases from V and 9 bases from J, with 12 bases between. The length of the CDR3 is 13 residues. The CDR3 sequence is CASSFTGVGTIYF. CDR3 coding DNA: TGTGCCAGCAGTTTTACGGGAGTGGGCACCATATATTTT.

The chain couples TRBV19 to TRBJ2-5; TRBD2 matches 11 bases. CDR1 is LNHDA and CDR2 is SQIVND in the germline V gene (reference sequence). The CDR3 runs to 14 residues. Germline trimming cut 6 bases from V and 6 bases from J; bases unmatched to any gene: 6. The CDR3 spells CASRVSGGAQTQYF. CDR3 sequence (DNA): TGTGCCAGTAGGGTTAGCGGGGGGGCTCAGACCCAGTACTTC.

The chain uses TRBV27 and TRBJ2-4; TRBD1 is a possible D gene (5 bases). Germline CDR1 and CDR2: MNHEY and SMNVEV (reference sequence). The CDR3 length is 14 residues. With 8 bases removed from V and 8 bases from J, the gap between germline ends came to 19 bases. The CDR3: CASSSMGPRDIQYF. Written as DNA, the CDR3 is TGTGCCAGCTCTTCTATGGGGCCCCGCGACATTCAGTACTTC.

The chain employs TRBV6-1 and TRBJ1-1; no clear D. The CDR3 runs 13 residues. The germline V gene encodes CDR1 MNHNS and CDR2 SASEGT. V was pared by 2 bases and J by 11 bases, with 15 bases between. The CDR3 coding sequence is TGTGCCAGCAGTGAAATTACAACCCTAGGGGCTTTCTTT. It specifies CASSEITTLGAFF.

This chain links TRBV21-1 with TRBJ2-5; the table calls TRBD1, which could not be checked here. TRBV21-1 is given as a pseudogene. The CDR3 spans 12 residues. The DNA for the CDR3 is TGTGCCAGCAGAGACAGGGGCGAGACCCAGTACTTC. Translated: CASRDRGETQYF.

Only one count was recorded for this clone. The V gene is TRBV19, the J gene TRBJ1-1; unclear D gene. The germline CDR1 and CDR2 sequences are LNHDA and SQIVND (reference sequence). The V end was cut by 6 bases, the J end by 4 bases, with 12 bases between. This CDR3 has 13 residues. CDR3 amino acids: CASREEVGTEAFF. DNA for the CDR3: TGTGCCAGTAGGGAGGAGGTGGGCACTGAAGCTTTCTTT.

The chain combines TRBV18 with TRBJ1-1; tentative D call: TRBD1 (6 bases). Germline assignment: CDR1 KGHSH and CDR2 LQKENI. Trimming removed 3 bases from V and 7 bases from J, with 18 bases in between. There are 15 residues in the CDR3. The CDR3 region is CASSPGGGREVEAFF. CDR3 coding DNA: TGTGCCAGCTCACCCGGGGGGGGGCGCGAGGTTGAAGCTTTCTTT.